One sample yielded the 8 T cell receptor beta chains listed below, sequenced in a study of CD8 T cells in Susac syndrome. An input of roughly 0.45 to 1 ug of RNA was subjected to reverse transcription using random hexamers. Each CDR3 protein gets one entry after TCRdb re-called the immunoSEQ multiplex PCR reads with MiXCR. In the table there are roughly 80,000 distinct CDR3 sequences, around 94% of which are singletons. Sequencing was performed on CD8+ T cells from PBMCs. These receptor sequences come from a human donor in good health.

The chain carries TRBV7-9 and TRBJ2-4; D may be TRBD2 (6 bases). Trimming removed 4 bases at V and 0 bases at J, with 16 bases between. The CDR3 runs to 17 residues. The germline V gene encodes CDR1 SEHNR and CDR2 FQNEAQ (reference sequence). The CDR3 DNA reads as TGTGCCAGCAGCTCCCCTACGGGGGTACTAGCCAAAAACATTCAGTACTTC. It yields the protein CASSSPTGVLAKNIQYF.

The V gene is TRBV29-1, the J gene TRBJ2-2, with D unclear. This CDR3 region has 13 residues. The V gene lost 5 bases and the J gene lost 3 bases, with 10 bases spanning the gap. Germline values: CDR1 SQVTM, CDR2 ANQGSEA. CDR3 sequence: CSVRWTYTGELFF. DNA of the CDR3: TGCAGCGTTAGGTGGACCTACACCGGGGAGCTGTTTTTT.

Notes on this clonotype: An end of the junction does not agree with germline; a read error may underlie this. V usage is TRBV20-1 and J usage is TRBJ1-1, with D tentatively TRBD1 (6 bases). The CDR3 is 13 residues long. Germline CDR1 is DFQATT and CDR2 is SNEGSKA (reference sequence). CDR3 nucleotide sequence: TGCAGTGCTCCCCAGGGGCTGAAGACTGAAGCTTTCTTT. It encodes CSAPQGLKTEAFF.

This rearrangement joins TRBV6-5 to TRBJ2-7, with a tentative D call TRBD1 (6 bases). The CDR3 contains 15 residues. V was cut by 2 bases and J by 1 base, with 12 bases left in between. Germline V gives CDR1 MNHEY, CDR2 SVGAGI. The CDR3 region has the DNA TGTGCCAGCAGTTACGGCAGGGGAAGATCCTACGAGCAGTACGTC. It codes for CASSYGRGRSYEQYV.

This clonotype appeared a single time. The rearrangement links TRBV6-1 to TRBJ2-3, with D perhaps matching TRBD2 (7 bases). The CDR3 runs to 16 residues. Germline values: CDR1 MNHNS, CDR2 SASEGT. Trimming took 8 bases from V and 1 from J, leaving 19 bases between them. The CDR3 is CASRRGGLGGTDTQYF. In DNA form, the CDR3 reads TGTGCCAGCCGGAGGGGGGGCCTAGGGGGCACAGATACGCAGTATTTT.

The chain couples TRBV12-3 or TRBV12-4 to TRBJ2-7; D perhaps matches TRBD1 (6 bases). The CDR3 covers 13 residues. The V end lost 2 bases, the J end lost 5 bases, and 10 bases lay between the germline ends. CDR3 loop: CASSLSGVHEQYV. The CDR3 DNA is TGTGCCAGCAGTTTATCAGGGGTCCACGAGCAGTACGTC.

The chain is built from TRBV11-2 and TRBJ1-5; a weak D match, TRBD1 (6 bases). There are 12 residues in the CDR3. Trimming left V 5 bases short and J 9 bases short, with 11 bases between. Germline CDR1 is SGHAT and CDR2 is FQNNGV. The CDR3 spells CASSQGTRPQHF. DNA of the CDR3: TGTGCCAGCAGCCAGGGGACACGGCCCCAGCATTTT. Full variable domain (rest looked up from reference TRBV11-2 and TRBJ1-5): EAGVAQSPRYKIIEKRQSVAFWCNPISGHATLYWYQQILGQGPKLLIQFQNNGVVDDSQLPKDRFSAERLKGVDSTLKIQPAKLEDSAVYLCASSQGTRPQHFGDGTRLSIL.

The chain joins TRBV25-1 to TRBJ2-5, with D hard to call. Germline CDR1 and CDR2: MGHDK and SYGVNS. V was shortened by 2 bases and J by 5 bases, with 0 bases between the two germline ends. This CDR3 is built from 10 residues. CDR3 region: CASSEETQYF. CDR3 DNA: TGTGCCAGCAGTGAAGAGACCCAGTACTTC.